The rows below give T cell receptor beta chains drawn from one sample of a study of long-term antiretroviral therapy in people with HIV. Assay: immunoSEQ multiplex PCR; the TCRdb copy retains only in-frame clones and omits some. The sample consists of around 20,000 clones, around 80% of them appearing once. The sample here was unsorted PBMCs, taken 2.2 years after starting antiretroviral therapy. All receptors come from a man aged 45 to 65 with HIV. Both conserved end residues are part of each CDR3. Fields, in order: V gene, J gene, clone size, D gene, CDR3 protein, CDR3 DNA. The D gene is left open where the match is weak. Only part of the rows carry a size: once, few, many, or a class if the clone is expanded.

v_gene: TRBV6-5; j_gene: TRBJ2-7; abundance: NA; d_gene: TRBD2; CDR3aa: CASSYRGGYEQYF; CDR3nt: TGTGCCAGCAGTTACCGCGGGGGGTACGAGCAGTACTTC
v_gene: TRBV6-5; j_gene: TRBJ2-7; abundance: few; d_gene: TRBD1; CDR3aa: CASSYSRGHEQYF; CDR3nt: TGTGCCAGCAGTTACAGCAGGGGGCACGAGCAGTACTTC
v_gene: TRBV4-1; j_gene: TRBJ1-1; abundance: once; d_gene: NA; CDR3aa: CASSQRMNTEAFF; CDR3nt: TGCGCCAGCAGCCAAAGGATGAACACTGAAGCTTTCTTT
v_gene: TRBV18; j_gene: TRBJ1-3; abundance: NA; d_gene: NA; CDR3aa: CASSPVIERAGNTIYF; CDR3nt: TGTGCCAGCTCACCGGTAATAGAGAGGGCTGGAAACACCATATATTTT
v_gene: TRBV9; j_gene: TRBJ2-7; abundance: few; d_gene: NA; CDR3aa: CASSPSAGAREQYF; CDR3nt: TGTGCCAGCAGCCCTAGCGCGGGGGCAAGAGAGCAGTACTTC
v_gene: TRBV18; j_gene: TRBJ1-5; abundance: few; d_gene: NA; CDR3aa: CASSDSNQPQHF; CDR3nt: TGTGCCAGCTCAGATAGCAATCAGCCCCAGCATTTT
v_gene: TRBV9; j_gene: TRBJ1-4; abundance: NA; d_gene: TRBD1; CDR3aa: CASSEYGTGFGEKLFF; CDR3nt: TGTGCCAGCAGTGAGTACGGGACAGGGTTTGGTGAAAAACTGTTTTTT
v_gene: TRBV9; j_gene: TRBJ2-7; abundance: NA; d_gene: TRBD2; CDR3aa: CASSRGLAGPYYEQYF; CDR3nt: TGTGCCAGCAGCCGAGGACTAGCGGGCCCCTACTACGAGCAGTACTTC
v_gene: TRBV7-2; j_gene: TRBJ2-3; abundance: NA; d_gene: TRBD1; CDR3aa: CASSLGQGPTDTQYF; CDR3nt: TGTGCCAGCAGCTTAGGACAGGGTCCCACAGATACGCAGTATTTT
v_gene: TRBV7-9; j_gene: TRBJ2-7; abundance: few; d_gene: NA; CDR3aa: CASSLGGDEQYF; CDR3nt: TGTGCCAGCAGCTTAGGTGGGGACGAGCAGTACTTC
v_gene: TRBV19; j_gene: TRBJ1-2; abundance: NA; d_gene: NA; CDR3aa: CASSPWLGLNYGYTF; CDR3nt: TGTGCCAGTAGTCCTTGGTTAGGGCTAAACTATGGCTACACCTTC
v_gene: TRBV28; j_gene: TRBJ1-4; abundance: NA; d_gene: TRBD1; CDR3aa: CASSYQGASNEKLFF; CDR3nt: TGTGCCAGCTCCTATCAGGGGGCATCTAATGAAAAACTGTTTTTT
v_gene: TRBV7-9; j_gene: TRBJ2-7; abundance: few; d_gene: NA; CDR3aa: CASSLDFTGTPEREQYF; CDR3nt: TGTGCCAGCAGCTTAGACTTCACCGGGACACCCGAGAGAGAGCAGTACTTC
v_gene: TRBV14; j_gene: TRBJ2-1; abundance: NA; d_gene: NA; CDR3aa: CASSQERLQSNEQFF; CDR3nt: TGTGCCAGCAGCCAAGAGAGGTTACAGAGCAATGAGCAGTTCTTC
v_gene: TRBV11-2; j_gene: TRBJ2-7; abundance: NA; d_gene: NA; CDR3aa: CASSLGVTGYEQYF; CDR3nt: TGTGCCAGCAGCTTAGGGGTGACGGGCTACGAGCAGTACTTC
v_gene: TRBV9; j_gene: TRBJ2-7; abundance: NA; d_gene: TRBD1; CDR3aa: CASSVSGQGYEQYF; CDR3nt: TGTGCCAGCAGCGTCTCGGGACAGGGCTACGAGCAGTACTTC
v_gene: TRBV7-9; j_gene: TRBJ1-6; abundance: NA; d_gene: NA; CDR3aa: CASSPINSPLHF; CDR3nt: TGTGCCAGCAGCCCGATTAATTCACCCCTCCACTTT
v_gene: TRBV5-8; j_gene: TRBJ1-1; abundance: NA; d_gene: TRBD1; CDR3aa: CASRLSLGQAATTEAFF; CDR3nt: TGTGCCAGCAGATTGTCCTTGGGACAGGCGGCGACCACTGAAGCTTTCTTT
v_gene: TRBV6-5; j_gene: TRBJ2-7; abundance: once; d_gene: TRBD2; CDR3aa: CASRPRDYHPYEQYF; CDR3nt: TGTGCCAGCAGACCTAGGGACTACCATCCGTACGAGCAGTACTTC
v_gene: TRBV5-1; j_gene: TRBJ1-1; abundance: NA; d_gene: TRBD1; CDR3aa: CASRQQGESTEAFF; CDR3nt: TGCGCCAGCAGACAGCAGGGGGAGAGCACTGAAGCTTTCTTT
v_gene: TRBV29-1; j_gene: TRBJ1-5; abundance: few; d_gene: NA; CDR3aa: CSVELVEPQHF; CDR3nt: TGCAGCGTTGAGTTGGTGGAGCCCCAGCATTTT
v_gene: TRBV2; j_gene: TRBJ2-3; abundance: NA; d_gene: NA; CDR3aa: CASSESAARPTDTQYF; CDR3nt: TGTGCCAGCAGTGAAAGTGCAGCCCGGCCCACAGATACGCAGTATTTT
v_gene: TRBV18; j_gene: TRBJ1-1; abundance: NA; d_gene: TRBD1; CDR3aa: CASSPLGQGKEAFF; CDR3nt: TGTGCCAGCTCACCCCTCGGACAGGGTAAGGAAGCTTTCTTT
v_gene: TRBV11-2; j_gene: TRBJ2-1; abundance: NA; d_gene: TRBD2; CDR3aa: CASSFRATSGSYEQFF; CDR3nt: TGTGCCAGCAGTTTTAGGGCAACTAGCGGGAGTTATGAGCAGTTCTTC
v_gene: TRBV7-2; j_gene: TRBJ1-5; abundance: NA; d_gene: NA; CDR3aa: CASSLGQPTGNQPQHF; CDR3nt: TGTGCCAGCAGCCTAGGACAGCCAACGGGCAATCAGCCCCAGCATTTT
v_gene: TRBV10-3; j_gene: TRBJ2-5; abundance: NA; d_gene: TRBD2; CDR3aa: CAISPRGGAETQYF; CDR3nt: TGTGCCATCAGTCCACGGGGGGGAGCGGAGACCCAGTACTTC
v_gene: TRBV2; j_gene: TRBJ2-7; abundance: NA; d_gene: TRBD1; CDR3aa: CASRGQTYEQYF; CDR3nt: TGTGCCTCCCGGGGACAGACCTACGAGCAGTACTTC
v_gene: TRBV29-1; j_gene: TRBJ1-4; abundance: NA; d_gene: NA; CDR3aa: CSAFGGLGVNEKLFF; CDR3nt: TGCAGCGCATTTGGGGGGCTGGGGGTAAATGAAAAACTGTTTTTT
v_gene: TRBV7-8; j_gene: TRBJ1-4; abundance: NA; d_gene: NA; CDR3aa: CASSPTGPGEKLFF; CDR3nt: TGTGCCAGCAGTCCTACAGGGCCGGGTGAAAAACTGTTTTTT
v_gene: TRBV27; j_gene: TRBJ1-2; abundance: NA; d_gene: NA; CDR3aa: CASSLQGSNYGYTF; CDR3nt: TGTGCCAGCAGTTTACAGGGAAGTAACTATGGCTACACCTTC
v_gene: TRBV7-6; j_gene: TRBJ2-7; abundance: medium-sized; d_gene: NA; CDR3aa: CASSLDWGEQYF; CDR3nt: TGTGCCAGCAGCTTAGACTGGGGCGAGCAGTACTTC
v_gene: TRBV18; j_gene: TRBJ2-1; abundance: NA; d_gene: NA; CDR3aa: CASSPSGRNEQFF; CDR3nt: TGTGCCAGCTCACCCTCCGGCCGCAATGAGCAGTTCTTC
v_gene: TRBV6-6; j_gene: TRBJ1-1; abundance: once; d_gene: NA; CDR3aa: CASSTPAGLNTEAFF; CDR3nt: TGTGCCAGCAGTACCCCGGCAGGGTTGAACACTGAAGCTTTCTTT
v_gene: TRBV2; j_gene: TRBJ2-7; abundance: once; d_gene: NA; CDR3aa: CASSEAGHHEQYF; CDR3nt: TGTGCCAGCAGTGAAGCCGGGCACCACGAGCAGTACTTC
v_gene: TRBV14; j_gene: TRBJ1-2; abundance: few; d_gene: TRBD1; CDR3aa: CASSQDRRGPGTF; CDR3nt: TGTGCCAGCAGCCAAGATAGGAGGGGGCCGGGGACCTTC
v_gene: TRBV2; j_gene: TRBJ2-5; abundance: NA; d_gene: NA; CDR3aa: CASSDLRRETQYF; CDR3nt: TGTGCCAGCAGTGATCTACGGAGAGAGACCCAGTACTTC
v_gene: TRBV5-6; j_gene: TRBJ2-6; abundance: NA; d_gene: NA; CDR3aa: CASSLSGAGANVLTF; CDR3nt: TGTGCCAGCAGCTTATCAGGGGCTGGGGCCAACGTCCTGACTTTC
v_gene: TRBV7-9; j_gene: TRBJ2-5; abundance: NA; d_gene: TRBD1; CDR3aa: CASSLRQGRKETQYF; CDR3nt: TGTGCCAGCAGCTTAAGACAGGGGAGGAAAGAGACCCAGTACTTC
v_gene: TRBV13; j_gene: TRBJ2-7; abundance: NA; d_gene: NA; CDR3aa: CASSPSWSNSYEQYF; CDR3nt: TGTGCCAGCAGTCCCAGTTGGAGTAACTCCTACGAGCAGTACTTC
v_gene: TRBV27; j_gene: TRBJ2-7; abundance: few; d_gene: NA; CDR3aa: CASSGTGTRYEQYF; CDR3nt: TGTGCCAGCAGTGGCACCGGGACCCGATACGAGCAGTACTTC
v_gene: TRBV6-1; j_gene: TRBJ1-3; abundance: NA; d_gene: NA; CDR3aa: CASTYTSGNTIYF; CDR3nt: TGTGCCAGCACTTACACCTCTGGAAACACCATATATTTT
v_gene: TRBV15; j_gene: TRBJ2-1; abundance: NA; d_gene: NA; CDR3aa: CATSRRAGTEQFF; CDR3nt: TGTGCCACCAGCAGGCGGGCGGGGACTGAGCAGTTCTTC
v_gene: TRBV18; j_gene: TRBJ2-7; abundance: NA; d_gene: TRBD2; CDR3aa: CASSPERLAGTEQYF; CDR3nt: TGTGCCAGCTCACCCGAGAGGCTAGCGGGAACCGAGCAGTACTTC
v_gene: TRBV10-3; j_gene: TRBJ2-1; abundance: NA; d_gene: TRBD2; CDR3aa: CAISEGLAGVGVYNEQFF; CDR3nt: TGTGCCATCAGTGAGGGACTAGCGGGAGTAGGGGTTTACAATGAGCAGTTCTTC
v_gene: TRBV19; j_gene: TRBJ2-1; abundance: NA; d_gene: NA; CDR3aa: CASSIRDLEQFF; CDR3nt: TGTGCCAGTAGTATCCGGGATCTTGAGCAGTTCTTC
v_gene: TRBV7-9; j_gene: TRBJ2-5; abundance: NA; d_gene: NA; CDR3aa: CASSLPRGDQETQYF; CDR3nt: TGTGCCAGCAGCTTGCCTCGAGGGGACCAAGAGACCCAGTACTTC
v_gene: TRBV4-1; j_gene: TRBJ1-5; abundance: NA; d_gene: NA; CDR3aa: CASSLWDSNQPQHF; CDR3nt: TGCGCCAGCAGCCTCTGGGACAGCAATCAGCCCCAGCATTTT
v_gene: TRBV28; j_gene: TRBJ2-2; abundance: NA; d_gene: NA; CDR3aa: CASSEFGRGGTGELFF; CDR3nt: TGTGCCAGCAGTGAGTTCGGCAGGGGAGGCACCGGGGAGCTGTTTTTT